Shown below are 19 T cell receptor beta chains from a single sample sequenced in a study of blood T cell repertoires in COVID-19. The protocol was immunoSEQ multiplex PCR, while the TCRdb copy is restricted to in-frame clones and leaves out a portion. The sample records 220,000 or so clones, roughly 90% being singletons. Specimen: PBMCs or T cells enriched from blood (not recorded which). The receptors shown here come from a man in his thirties or forties who had been exposed to COVID-19.

The chain carries TRBV14 and TRBJ1-6; a weak D match, TRBD1 (5 bases). The CDR3 totals 14 residues. Germline V gives CDR1 SGHDN, CDR2 FVKESK. The V end was cut by 4 bases, the J end by 9 bases, with 13 bases between. The CDR3 coding sequence is TGTGCCAGCAGCCCCCTCCGGGGGGGTTCACCCCTCCACTTT. The encoded protein is CASSPLRGGSPLHF. Full variable domain (outside the CDR3, taken from reference TRBV14 and TRBJ1-6): EAGVTQFPSHSVIEKGQTVTLRCDPISGHDNLYWYRRVMGKEIKFLLHFVKESKQDESGMPNNRFLAERTGGTYSTLKVQPAELEDSGVYFCASSPLRGGSPLHFGNGTRLTVT.

The table lists this clone with a count of one. The rearrangement links TRBV7-3 to TRBJ2-3, with D perhaps matching TRBD2 (6 bases). V dropped 5 bases and J dropped 2 bases, with 17 bases sitting between them. The CDR3 totals 16 residues. Germline lookup yields CDR1 SGHTA and CDR2 FQGTGA. The CDR3 reads CASSASSARATDTQYF. CDR3 coding DNA: TGTGCCAGCAGCGCATCTAGCGCCCGAGCCACAGATACGCAGTATTTT.

This rearrangement joins TRBV7-2 to TRBJ1-5; 9 bases agree with TRBD1. CDR3 length: 16 residues. Germline-derived CDR1 and CDR2 are SGHTA and FQGNSA. V was clipped by 2 bases and J by 6 bases; unmatched bases: 8. The CDR3, as DNA: TGTGCCAGCAGCTTATCGACAGGGGGTTACGGTCAGCCCCAGCATTTT. This gives the protein CASSLSTGGYGQPQHF.

This sequence joins TRBV7-9 and TRBJ2-1, with TRBD2 matching over 14 bases. The CDR3 spans 16 residues. V lost 3 bases and J lost 12; bases outside the gene matches: 10. The germline V gene has CDR1 SEHNR and CDR2 FQNEAQ (reference sequence). CDR3 sequence (DNA): TGTGCCAGCAGCTTCGCGAGACTAGCGGGGGGGCCGGCGCAGTTCTTC. Protein sequence: CASSFARLAGGPAQFF.

V usage is TRBV10-3 and J usage is TRBJ2-2, with a tentative D call TRBD2 (6 bases). Germline V gene lookup returns CDR1 ENHRY and CDR2 SYGVKD. The CDR3 length is 16 residues. Trimming took off 4 bases at V and 2 bases at J, with 14 bases between the two ends. The CDR3 sequence: CAISGVGGRNTGELFF. The CDR3 coding sequence is TGTGCCATCAGTGGTGTTGGGGGGAGAAACACCGGGGAGCTGTTTTTT.

This chain connects TRBV13 to TRBJ1-2, with 8 bases lining up with TRBD1. Per the germline V gene, CDR1 is PRHDT and CDR2 is FYEKMQ (reference sequence). The CDR3 has 14 residues. J lost 5 bases, V lost 10 bases, and 12 bases had no gene match. CDR3 DNA: TGTGCCACAACCGGACAGGGAAAACGGTATGGCTACACCTTC. It is translated as CATTGQGKRYGYTF.

The genes are TRBV7-6 and TRBJ1-2; TRBD1 might be the D (6 bases). V lost 5 bases, J lost 4 bases, and 11 bases lay in between. The CDR3 is 13 amino acids. Germline assignment: CDR1 SGHVS and CDR2 FNYEAQ. The CDR3 DNA reads as TGTGCCAGCAGCCGACAGGAATTCTATGGCTACACCTTC. As protein: CASSRQEFYGYTF.

This clone appeared a few times. The CDR3 sequence is CSASRGGAADTQYF. The CDR3 nucleotides are TGCAGTGCTAGTCGCGGGGGGGCCGCAGATACGCAGTATTTT. The chain links TRBV20-1 to TRBJ2-3; 9 bases fit TRBD2. In germline, CDR1 is DFQATT, CDR2 SNEGSKA (reference sequence). V gave up 3 bases and J gave up 4 bases; unmatched junction bases: 5. The CDR3 loop spans 14 amino acids.

The V call is TRBV6-5, the J call TRBJ2-7; D is possibly TRBD2 (6 bases). Germline V gives CDR1 MNHEY, CDR2 SVGAGI. This CDR3 is built from 15 residues. V was pared by 7 bases and J by 5 bases, with 21 bases between. The chain's CDR3 is CASIGGASSFNEQYF. The CDR3 nucleotides are TGTGCCAGCATTGGCGGGGCCTCGAGCTTCAACGAGCAGTACTTC.

The chain employs TRBV7-9 and TRBJ2-6; the D gene is possibly TRBD1 (5 bases). This CDR3 has 15 residues. V shed 6 bases and J shed 4 bases, with 13 bases lying between them. Germline-derived CDR1 and CDR2 are SEHNR and FQNEAQ (reference sequence). CDR3: CASSSPGSGANVLTF. The CDR3 DNA follows: TGTGCCAGCAGTTCGCCAGGGTCCGGGGCCAACGTCCTGACTTTC. The full variable domain, completed using reference TRBV7-9 and TRBJ2-6, is DTGVSQNPRHKITKRGQNVTFRCDPISEHNRLYWYRQTLGQGPEFLTYFQNEAQLEKSRLLSDRFSAERPKGSFSTLEIQRTEQGDSAMYLCASSSPGSGANVLTFGAGSRLTVL.

The chain combines TRBV27 with TRBJ2-2; D not certain. The CDR3 is 14 amino acids. V shed 2 bases and J shed 5 bases, with 9 bases lying between them. Germline loops: CDR1 MNHEY, CDR2 SMNVEV (reference sequence). CDR3 bases: TGTGCCAGCAGTTTAAACACGAGGACCGGGGAGCTGTTTTTT. Its protein is CASSLNTRTGELFF.

V is TRBV2 and J is TRBJ1-5, with a tentative D call TRBD1 (6 bases). Germline V lookup: CDR1 SNHLY, CDR2 FYNNEI. V lost 3 bases to trimming and J lost 3 bases, with 9 bases between them. The CDR3 length is 14 residues. The CDR3 loop is CASSEGGPNQPQHF. The CDR3 nucleotides read TGTGCCAGCAGTGAGGGGGGGCCCAATCAGCCCCAGCATTTT.

The chain joins TRBV5-1 to TRBJ1-1, with D possibly TRBD1 on 5 matching bases. CDR3 length: 14 amino acids. The germline V and J ends were trimmed by 5 bases and 6 bases, with 17 bases remaining between them. CDR1 and CDR2 (germline): SGHRS, YFSETQ. DNA of the CDR3: TGCGCCAGCAGGGAGGGGCATCGTATTGCTGAAGCTTTCTTT. Translating gives CASREGHRIAEAFF.

The chain links TRBV27 to TRBJ1-5; possibly TRBD1 for D (5 bases). Trimming removed 6 bases from V and 5 bases from J, with 20 bases in between. This CDR3 has 16 residues. Germline CDR1 is MNHEY and CDR2 is SMNVEV (reference sequence). The CDR3 loop reads CASRGMGGANYQPQHF. CDR3 sequence (DNA): TGTGCCAGCAGGGGGATGGGAGGGGCTAATTATCAGCCCCAGCATTTT.

This clone was found once. The chain links TRBV19 to TRBJ1-5, with TRBD1 as a possible D gene (5 bases). Trimming pared 9 bases from V and 4 bases from J, leaving 13 bases between. The CDR3 is 13 amino acids. Germline V gives CDR1 LNHDA, CDR2 SQIVND (reference sequence). The CDR3 DNA is TGTGCCAGCGGAGACAGACGAAATCAGCCCCAGCATTTT. Protein product: CASGDRRNQPQHF.

The chain couples TRBV3-1 (or the pseudogene TRBV3-2) to TRBJ1-1; D perhaps matches TRBD1 (5 bases). CDR3 length equals 14 residues. Trimming pared 1 base from V and 3 bases from J, leaving 9 bases between. CDR1 is LGHDT, CDR2 YNNKEL, per germline (reference sequence). The CDR3 DNA is TGTGCCAGCAGCCAAGCCGGGGGGGACACTGAAGCTTTCTTT. As protein: CASSQAGGDTEAFF.

V is TRBV19 and J is TRBJ2-1; D unclear. Germline V CDR1 and CDR2: LNHDA, SQIVND (reference sequence). This CDR3 comprises 12 residues. V gave up 3 bases and J gave up 8 bases, with 8 bases separating them. The CDR3 loop is CASSIAGYEQFF. CDR3 nucleotide sequence: TGTGCCAGTAGTATTGCTGGCTATGAGCAGTTCTTC.

This chain links TRBV2 with TRBJ1-3; 7 bases align to TRBD1. V shed 4 bases, J shed 3 bases, and the junction held 6 bases outside the gene matches. Germline CDR1 is SNHLY and CDR2 is FYNNEI. The CDR3 has 15 residues. CDR3 in amino acids: CASSGYRGNGNTIYF. In DNA form, the CDR3 reads TGTGCCAGCAGTGGCTACAGGGGTAATGGAAACACCATATATTTT.

The gene calls are TRBV6-5 and TRBJ1-2, with 7 bases lining up with TRBD1. This CDR3 contains 13 residues. Germline assignment: CDR1 MNHEY and CDR2 SVGAGI. V shed 7 bases, J shed 8 bases, and the junction held 10 bases outside the gene matches. The CDR3 bases are TGTGCCAGCAACTTCAGGGGGGCTACAGGCTACACCTTC. Translation: CASNFRGATGYTF.